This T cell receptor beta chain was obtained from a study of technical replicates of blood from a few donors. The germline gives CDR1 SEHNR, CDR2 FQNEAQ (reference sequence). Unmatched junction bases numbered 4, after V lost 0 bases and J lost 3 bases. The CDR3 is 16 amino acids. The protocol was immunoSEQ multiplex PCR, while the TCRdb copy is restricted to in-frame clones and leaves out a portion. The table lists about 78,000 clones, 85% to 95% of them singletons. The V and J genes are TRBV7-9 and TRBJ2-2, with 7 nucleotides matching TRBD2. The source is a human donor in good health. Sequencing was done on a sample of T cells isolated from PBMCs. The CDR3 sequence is CASSLAGGFDTGELFF. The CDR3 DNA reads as TGTGCCAGCAGCTTAGCGGGAGGGTTCGACACCGGGGAGCTGTTTTTT.